The clone carrying this TCR beta chain was seen repeatedly, ten times or more. Its target is not known. Ophthalmopathy cases met thresholds of Clinical Activity Score at least 3, NOSPECS grade at least 4 and duration under 3 months. Together with thyroid ultrasound, orbital computed tomography, serum thyroxine and TRAb, clinical symptoms were used for diagnoses. From more than 9.5 ml of fresh peripheral blood, PBMCs were isolated. The source of the sample is a study of T cells in Graves' hyperthyroidism and ophthalmopathy. Study-level results: Most thyroid clonotypes that were expanded above 0.001 also turned up in blood.

TCR beta CDR3 region amplification was performed from RNA transcripts. The HTBI primer set was used in a first-round RT-PCR of the TCR CDR3. TCRdb re-derived calls from the multiplex PCR reads in MiXCR, one entry per CDR3 protein. Altogether some 320,000 distinct CDR3 sequences are present, roughly an eighth being singletons, with the ten largest covering about a third. The CDR3 extends over 15 amino acids. The junction had 6 bases not matched to a gene; V was cut back by 5 bases and J by 1 base. Germline CDR1 and CDR2: SGHAT and FQDESV (reference sequence). V is TRBV11-1 and J is TRBJ2-3; 7 positions agree with TRBD2. Material for sequencing was blood. The TCR sequence derives from a woman aged 40 to 50 with Graves' ophthalmopathy. The CDR3 loop reads CASSPKRERTDTQYF. The CDR3 bases are TGTGCCAGCAGCCCTAAGCGGGAACGCACAGATACGCAGTATTTT.